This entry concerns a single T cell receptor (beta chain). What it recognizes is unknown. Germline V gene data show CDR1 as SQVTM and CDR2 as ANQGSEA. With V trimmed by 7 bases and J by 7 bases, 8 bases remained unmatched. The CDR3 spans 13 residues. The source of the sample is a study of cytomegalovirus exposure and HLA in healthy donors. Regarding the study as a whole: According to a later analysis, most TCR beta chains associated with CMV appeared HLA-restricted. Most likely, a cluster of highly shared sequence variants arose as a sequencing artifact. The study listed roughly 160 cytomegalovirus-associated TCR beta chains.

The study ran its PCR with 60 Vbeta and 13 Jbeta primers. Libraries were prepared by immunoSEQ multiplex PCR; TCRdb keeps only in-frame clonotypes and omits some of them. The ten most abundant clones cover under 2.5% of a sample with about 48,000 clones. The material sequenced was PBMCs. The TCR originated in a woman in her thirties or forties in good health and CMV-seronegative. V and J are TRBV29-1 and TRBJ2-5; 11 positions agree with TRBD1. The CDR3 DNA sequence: TGCAGCGGGGGGACAGGGGGATTCGGGACCCAGTACTTC. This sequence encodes CSGGTGGFGTQYF.